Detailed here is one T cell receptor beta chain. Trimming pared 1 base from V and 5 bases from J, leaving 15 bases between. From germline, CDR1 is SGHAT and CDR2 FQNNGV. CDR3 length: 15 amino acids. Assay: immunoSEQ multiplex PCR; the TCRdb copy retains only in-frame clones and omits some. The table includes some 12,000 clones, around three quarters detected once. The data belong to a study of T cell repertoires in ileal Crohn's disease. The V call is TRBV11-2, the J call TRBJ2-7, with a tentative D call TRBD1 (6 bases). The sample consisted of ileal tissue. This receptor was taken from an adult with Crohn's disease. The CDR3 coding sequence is TGTGCCAGCAGCTTAGGATTACAGGGTTCCCACGAGCAGTACTTC. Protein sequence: CASSLGLQGSHEQYF.